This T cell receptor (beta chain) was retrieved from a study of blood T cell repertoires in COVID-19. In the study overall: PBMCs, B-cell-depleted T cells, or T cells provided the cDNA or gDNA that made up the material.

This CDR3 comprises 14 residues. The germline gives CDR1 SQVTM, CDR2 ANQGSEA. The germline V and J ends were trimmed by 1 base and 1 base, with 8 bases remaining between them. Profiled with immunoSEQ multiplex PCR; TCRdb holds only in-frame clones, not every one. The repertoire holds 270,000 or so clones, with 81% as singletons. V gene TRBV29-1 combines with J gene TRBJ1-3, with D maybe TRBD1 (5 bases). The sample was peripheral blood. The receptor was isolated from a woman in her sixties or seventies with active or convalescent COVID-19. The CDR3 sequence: CSVEVGGSGNTIYF. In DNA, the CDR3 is TGCAGCGTTGAAGTGGGGGGTTCTGGAAACACCATATATTTT.